This TCR beta chain was recovered during a study of T-cell memory formation after mild COVID-19 (dated by TCRdb to the early 2020s). Some background on the complete study: Most TCR sequence clusters were specific to one of the two donors. T-cell clones expanding and contracting after mild COVID-19 in two donors were tracked by longitudinal TCRalpha and TCRbeta repertoire sequencing. The cohort was made up of two young adult volunteers, one female and one male, who were previously healthy.

Concerning this clonotype: Its antigen is still unknown. Base qualities are missing; no much larger clone stands one base away.

The CDR3 spans 17 residues, from the cysteine through the phenylalanine. Only the CDR3 portion is preserved as DNA: 51 bases, with reading frame beginning at the first base. A distance of 11 bases separates the germline ends of V and J, which lose 2 bases and 0 bases respectively. CDR1 MNHEY and CDR2 SMNVEV are derived from the germline V gene (reference sequence). Sequencing instrument: Illumina NovaSeq 6000. Using 5'RACE with constant-segment primers, TCRalpha and TCRbeta cDNA libraries were constructed, with sample barcodes and unique molecular identifiers added in the process. Trizol reagent was used to extract RNA from every sample. Library amplification was performed in two PCR steps, and a second sample barcode and Illumina TruSeq adapters were introduced in the second step. Sequencing of libraries was performed on an Illumina NovaSeq with 2 x 150 bp paired-end reads. On the study's bioinformatics: Reads were demultiplexed and collapsed into UMI-guided consensus sequences with migec v1.2.7. Using mixcr v2.1.11, the UMI consensuses were aligned to TRA and TRB V and J templates and assembled into clonotypes. A clonotype was counted as expanded or contracted only when both edgeR and NoisET called the clonotype significant, with the noise models trained on biological replicates. edgeR calls used a false discovery rate-adjusted p below 0.01 and a log2 fold-change threshold of 1. As an exploratory analysis of dynamics, max-normalized trajectories of the 1000 most abundant clonotypes were examined with PCA combined with hierarchical clustering. Separately sequenced CD4+ and CD8+ repertoires were used to assign a CD4 or CD8 phenotype to each responding clone. The public reads were quality trimmed at Q25 with fastp and then assembled into clones with MiXCR by TCRdb, keeping productive beta chains. Records with the same CDR3 protein are collapsed into one entry carrying the most frequent genes and DNA. The V and J calls here are based on TCRdb, not the publication. The sample table shows hundreds of thousands of distinct CDR3 sequences, and over 20% are seen once. The ten largest clones take up approximately 12% of the sample.

Ficoll-Paque density gradient centrifugation was the method used to isolate PBMCs. The study at large found these results: From day 15 to 85, contracting clones showed balanced CD4/CD8 phenotypes, whereas a second wave of clones that expanded from day 15 to 37 leaned towards CD4+. Only a couple of mild cases were covered in the study, and larger cohorts including severe cases with pre-infection samples were considered necessary. Contracting CD4+ clones appeared mostly in the CM and EM memory subsets, whereas CD8+ clones were enriched in EMRA. The detection of some responding clones in pre-infection memory suggests that pre-existing cross-reactive memory T cells joined the SARS-CoV-2 response. SARS-CoV-2 specificity was not confirmed for the second-wave clones peaking on day 37.

The chain is encoded by TRBV27 joined to TRBJ2-6, with a weak D call of TRBD2 (5 bases match). This TCR derives from an adult woman who had mild COVID-19 (a few samples of this study predate the infection). The sample titles of this study are shuffled in the database, so cell type and time point are left out; the donor was told from shared clones. Sequenced material: PBMCs or a T cell subset sorted from them (not recorded which). DNA sequence: TGTGCCAGCAGTTTACTCGGACTGTACTCTGGGGCCAACGTCCTGACTTTC. This is translated as CASSLLGLYSGANVLTF.